The clone carrying this T cell receptor (beta chain) was seen a handful of times. Its antigen remains unknown. TCRdb reprocessed the 5' RACE reads with MiXCR, giving one entry per CDR3 protein. The repertoire holds 85,000 to 100,000 distinct CDR3 sequences, with roughly 5.8% as singletons. These data are taken from a study of T cells after yellow fever vaccination. Study information: SMART-Seq v4 Ultra Low Input prepared the low-cell-number fractions.

The study, taken as a whole, reports: Contamination of FACS-sorted repertoires by abundant clonotypes from the bulk population could occur. Booster samples showed a return of most primary-vaccination clones (roughly 96% CD4, 70% to 90% CD8).

Here the sequenced sample was CD8+ T cells sorted from PBMCs, taken 10 days after the yellow fever booster vaccination. The TCR sequence derives from a man between 18 and 35 years old who received the YFV17D yellow fever vaccine.

The CDR3, as DNA: TGTGCCAGCAGAACGGGGGGGCCGCAAGAGACCCAGTACTTC. Translating gives CASRTGGPQETQYF. The chain combines TRBV7-9 with TRBJ2-5; 8 bases map to TRBD2. The germline CDR1 and CDR2 sequences are SEHNR and FQNEAQ (reference sequence). CDR3 length equals 14 residues. After removal of 6 bases from V and 2 bases from J, the junction contained 5 bases not matched to a gene. Filled out from reference TRBV7-9 and TRBJ2-5, the complete variable domain reads DTGVSQNPRHKITKRGQNVTFRCDPISEHNRLYWYRQTLGQGPEFLTYFQNEAQLEKSRLLSDRFSAERPKGSFSTLEIQRTEQGDSAMYLCASRTGGPQETQYFGPGTRLLVL.